Listed below are T cell receptor beta chains from one sample, sequenced in a study of blood T cell repertoires in COVID-19. Generated by immunoSEQ multiplex PCR, the TCRdb table keeps only in-frame clones and is missing some. Of some 99,000 clones listed, 85% to 90% are singletons. Sequenced sample: peripheral blood. These receptor sequences come from a human donor with COVID-19, enrolled during active disease. The donor label of this sample is uncertain. Each CDR3 is given without its conserved first and last residue. Expanded clones get a size class; other rows say once, few or many, or leave the size out.

v_call	clone_size	j_call	cdr3_aa
TRBV11-3	once	TRBJ1-1	ASSLSPNTEAF
TRBV11-1	.	TRBJ1-3	ASSWDSLGSGNTIY
TRBV6-5	.	TRBJ2-7	ASSTQGDNYEQY
TRBV6-6	.	TRBJ1-3	ASGGQDPISGNTIY
TRBV5-4	.	TRBJ1-1	ASSQRQGNTEAF
TRBV4-2	.	TRBJ2-7	ASSHITSGGPYEQY
TRBV10-3	.	TRBJ1-3	AIRGTSISGNTIY
TRBV18	.	TRBJ2-7	ASSPPGQAYEQY
TRBV18	.	TRBJ1-4	ASSPRAGEEKLF
TRBV7-9	.	TRBJ1-2	ASSSFVGGDGYT
TRBV6-1	.	TRBJ2-7	ASSEGTLSYEQY
TRBV29-1	.	TRBJ1-5	SVTSEPQH
TRBV25-1	.	TRBJ2-7	ASSGVSGKRDYEQY
TRBV7-6	.	TRBJ2-3	ASSPSGGAEADTQY
TRBV5-6	once	TRBJ2-7	ASSPDPGQRYYEQY
TRBV9	.	TRBJ2-1	ASSVAVIPSYNEQF
TRBV5-1	.	TRBJ1-1	ASSPDRDRMNTEAF
TRBV19	.	TRBJ1-2	ASSNSVGYGYT
TRBV6-5	.	TRBJ1-5	ASRDRPWGNQPQH
TRBV11-3	.	TRBJ1-1	ASSWRGNTEAF
TRBV19	.	TRBJ1-5	ASHGQYSNQPQH
TRBV5-1	.	TRBJ2-7	ASSSGLAGGLQY
TRBV18	.	TRBJ1-2	ASSPGPTEYYT
TRBV5-1	.	TRBJ1-2	ASSYSTGDYGYT
TRBV3-1/TRBV3-2	.	TRBJ2-3	ASSQVAAGSTDTQY
TRBV15	.	TRBJ2-3	ATSRGGTSADTQY
TRBV7-6	.	TRBJ1-1	ASSPQVSDTEAF
TRBV7-2	.	TRBJ1-2	ASSRRRGNYGYT
TRBV7-3	.	TRBJ1-1	ASSPTGGSEAF
TRBV27	.	TRBJ1-4	ASSPRGQINEKLF
TRBV19	.	TRBJ1-2	ASSTHRRQGGYGYT
TRBV6-5	.	TRBJ1-2	ASSYTRTGGSYGYT
TRBV5-5	few	TRBJ2-3	ASSLPGGSTDTQY
TRBV21-1	.	TRBJ1-6	ASSLRDRGSSPLH
TRBV5-1	.	TRBJ2-1	ASSVGQGKNEQF
TRBV19	.	TRBJ2-7	ASSIQGGQGLGYEQY
TRBV5-1	.	TRBJ2-5	ASSPGLAGFETQY
TRBV6-6	.	TRBJ2-1	ASSYSRAGTYNEQF
TRBV6-5	.	TRBJ1-4	ASSGQGAGEKLF
TRBV30	.	TRBJ1-2	AWSRTGEAYGYT
TRBV18	.	TRBJ1-5	ASSPPGTGYSNQPQH
TRBV11-3	once	TRBJ2-5	ASSLGATQGREETQY
TRBV6-6	once	TRBJ2-7	ASSPSAGPYEQY
TRBV6-5	.	TRBJ2-1	ASKGTGGLGEQF
TRBV9	.	TRBJ2-6	ASSVGQGSGANVLT
TRBV5-4	.	TRBJ1-1	ASSLAVEPTEAF
TRBV11-3	few	TRBJ1-5	ASSLSSNQPQH
TRBV5-1	once	TRBJ2-1	ASSSLPGLEGNEQF
TRBV6-5	.	TRBJ2-1	ASSWRTADSDEQF
TRBV7-6	.	TRBJ1-6	ASSPSGQGLFSPLH
TRBV6-5	.	TRBJ2-5	ASRGTSQETQY